The following is a TCR beta chain sequence with its context. Antigen: not known. This sample is part of a study of OX40 agonist ivuxolimab in advanced cancers. Across the whole study: Enrolled patients in dose escalation had cancers that were hepatocellular carcinoma, melanoma, renal cell or head and neck cancer. The study, taken as a whole, reports: Among the lowest levels of clonal expansion were found in partial responders at 0.1-3.0 mg/kg. Expanded clones were, on average, more numerous among CD8+ T cells than CD4+.

Sampling of blood occurred at baseline, cycle 4 day 1, and cycle 7 day 1. Produced via immunoSEQ multiplex PCR; TCRdb's table is partial and in-frame only. Altogether some 80,000 clones are present, roughly 92% being singletons, with the ten largest covering 0.6% to 0.7%. V was cut by 0 bases and J by 5 bases, with 10 bases left in between. Germline V gene sequence: CDR1 SGHDN, CDR2 FVKESK. The CDR3 is made up of 14 amino acids. The genes are TRBV14 and TRBJ2-5, with D possibly matching TRBD2 (6 bases). The sample consisted of CD4+ or CD8+ T cells sorted from blood, taken in a trial of the OX40 agonist ivuxolimab. The receptor comes from an adult with an advanced solid tumor such as melanoma, head and neck, liver or kidney cancer. For the CDR3, the DNA is TGTGCCAGCAGCCAAGATGGACTAATCGAGACCCAGTACTTC. Amino acid sequence: CASSQDGLIETQYF.